Listed here is a single T cell receptor beta chain. Original processing notes: Nucleated cell number was recorded as an estimate derived from reference gene primer amplification. Here immunoSEQ multiplex PCR was the method, and the copy in TCRdb shows in-frame clones only, minus some. D and trimming were read from the DNA, whereas the V and J calls and clone size are those reported in that table. The top ten hold approximately 4.1% of the sample, which has 140,000 or so clones, about 81% seen once. The data were obtained in a study of blood T cell repertoires in COVID-19. The V end was cut by 3 bases, the J end by 0 bases, with 9 bases between. The germline CDR1 and CDR2 sequences are SEHNR and FQNEAQ (reference sequence). This CDR3 is 14 amino acids long.

V is TRBV7-9 and J is TRBJ2-7; D is unresolved. Sample: peripheral blood. This sequence was found in a woman over 75 with acute or convalescent COVID-19. In DNA form, the CDR3 reads TGTGCCAGCAGCTTCCGATCCAGCTCCTACGAGCAGTACTTC. Its protein product is CASSFRSSSYEQYF.